These 19 T cell receptor beta chains were all obtained from the same sample, sequenced in a study of shared clonotypes between healthy human individuals. Profiled with immunoSEQ multiplex PCR; TCRdb holds only in-frame clones, not every one. The data show approximately 510,000 clones, less than 85% seen once. Sample: PBMCs. The source of these receptors is a woman between 40 and 50 years old in good health. Some clones in this sample may be carry-over from other donors' samples.

The chain links TRBV5-6 to TRBJ2-2; D is unclear. This CDR3 has 13 amino acids. The V gene lost 1 base and the J gene lost 6 bases, with 7 bases spanning the gap. Germline loops: CDR1 SGHDT, CDR2 YYEEEE. The CDR3 region is CASSLLGAGELFF. The CDR3, as DNA: TGTGCCAGCAGCTTGTTGGGTGCCGGGGAGCTGTTTTTT.

The chain employs TRBV19 and TRBJ1-1; D unclear. Germline assignment: CDR1 LNHDA and CDR2 SQIVND (reference sequence). V dropped 5 bases and J dropped 0 bases, with 10 bases sitting between them. This CDR3 has 14 amino acids. Here the CDR3 reads CASSRVGVNTEAFF. CDR3 nucleotides: TGTGCCAGTAGTCGGGTTGGGGTGAACACTGAAGCTTTCTTT.

The J gene is TRBJ2-1, the V gene TRBV7-2; D call uncertain. The CDR3 runs to 13 residues. Trimming cost V 4 bases and J 3 bases, with 7 bases left between them. The germline gives CDR1 SGHTA, CDR2 FQGNSA. CDR3 DNA: TGTGCCAGCAGCTGGACCCTCTACAATGAGCAGTTCTTC. Its protein is CASSWTLYNEQFF. The variable domain in full, with the rest retrieved from reference TRBV7-2 and TRBJ2-1, is GAGVSQSPSNKVTEKGKDVELRCDPISGHTALYWYRQSLGQGLEFLIYFQGNSAPDKSGLPSDRFSAERTGGSVSTLTIQRTQQEDSAVYLCASSWTLYNEQFFGPGTRLTVL.

J is TRBJ1-2 and V is TRBV11-2, with 7 bases matching TRBD1. Germline V gene lookup returns CDR1 SGHAT and CDR2 FQNNGV. V lost 8 bases and J lost 4; bases outside the gene matches: 10. This CDR3 is 14 amino acids long. The DNA for the CDR3 is TGTGCCAGCGAGGGATCAGGGGGTTCCTATGGCTACACCTTC. Residues: CASEGSGGSYGYTF.

This rearrangement joins TRBV25-1 to TRBJ1-3; possibly TRBD1 for D (5 bases). Germline loops: CDR1 MGHDK, CDR2 SYGVNS. The CDR3 loop spans 13 amino acids. Trimming cost V 3 bases and J 4 bases, with 7 bases left between them. The CDR3 spells CASSEGVGNTIYF. In DNA, the CDR3 is TGTGCCAGCAGTGAGGGGGTGGGAAACACCATATATTTT.

The count of this clone is one. The chain combines TRBV6-1 with TRBJ2-5; 9 bases align to TRBD1. CDR1 and CDR2 from the germline V gene are MNHNS and SASEGT. V gave up 0 bases and J gave up 5 bases; unmatched junction bases: 4. The CDR3 contains 15 residues. CDR3 in amino acids: CASSEAGTGRETQYF. CDR3 nucleotides: TGTGCCAGCAGTGAAGCAGGGACAGGGCGGGAGACCCAGTACTTC.

The chain has TRBV11-2 and TRBJ2-7; TRBD2 aligns across 9 bases. CDR3 length: 16 residues. Losses at the gene ends were 7 bases for V and 2 bases for J; bases not matched to a gene: 12. From germline, CDR1 is SGHAT and CDR2 FQNNGV. The CDR3 sequence is CASTQGSLAGTYEQYF. The CDR3 DNA follows: TGTGCCAGCACCCAAGGCTCTCTAGCGGGGACCTACGAGCAGTACTTC.

J is TRBJ2-5 and V is TRBV5-4, with D hard to call. The V gene's germline CDR1 is SGHNT and CDR2 YYREEE (reference sequence). CDR3 length: 14 residues. V was shortened by 0 bases and J by 0 bases, with 6 bases between the two germline ends. In DNA, the CDR3 is TGTGCCAGCAGCTTGGGCTCAGACCAAGAGACCCAGTACTTC. It is translated as CASSLGSDQETQYF.

CDR3 nucleotide sequence: TGCGCCAGCAGCCAAGTCGGGCTAGCATGGACAGATACGCAGTATTTT. Amino acid sequence: CASSQVGLAWTDTQYF. This chain links TRBV4-1 with TRBJ2-3, with D maybe TRBD2 (5 bases). The ends were cut back, 1 base at V and 3 bases at J, with 14 bases in the middle. The CDR3 consists of 16 residues. Looked up from germline, CDR1 is MGHRA and CDR2 is YSYEKL.

This clone was detected only a few times. The chain employs TRBV29-1 and TRBJ2-3; D is perhaps TRBD1 (5 bases). V lost 0 bases to trimming and J lost 2 bases, with 12 bases between them. Germline V gene lookup returns CDR1 SQVTM and CDR2 ANQGSEA. The CDR3 consists of 15 residues. The CDR3 loop is CSVEDRRVHTDTQYF. The CDR3 region has the DNA TGCAGCGTTGAAGATCGCAGGGTACACACAGATACGCAGTATTTT.

The chain recombines TRBV9 with TRBJ2-5; 7 bases align to TRBD1. Looked up from germline, CDR1 is SGDLS and CDR2 is YYNGEE. With 2 bases clipped from V and 2 bases from J, the junction kept 12 bases outside the gene matches. The CDR3 extends over 17 amino acids. In DNA, the CDR3 is TGTGCCAGCAGCGTTGGGGCGACAGGGACGGGGCAAGAGACCCAGTACTTC. Translating gives CASSVGATGTGQETQYF.

V and J are TRBV19 and TRBJ2-7; tentatively, D is TRBD2 (5 bases). V lost 5 bases to trimming and J lost 2 bases, with 13 bases between them. Germline V CDR1 and CDR2: LNHDA, SQIVND (reference sequence). This CDR3 spans 14 amino acids. In nucleotides, the CDR3 is TGTGCCAGTAGTTCTCAGGCGGGCCCCTACGAGCAGTACTTC. It yields the protein CASSSQAGPYEQYF.

The chain joins TRBV9 to TRBJ1-1, with D maybe TRBD1 (6 bases). CDR3 length: 14 residues. V lost 5 bases to trimming and J lost 1 base, with 12 bases between them. Germline V gene lookup returns CDR1 SGDLS and CDR2 YYNGEE. The CDR3 nucleotides read TGTGCCAGCAGTGAGGACAGAACGAACACTGAAGCTTTCTTT. Translating gives CASSEDRTNTEAFF.

This chain uses TRBV5-6 with TRBJ2-5, with 9 bases identical to TRBD2. This CDR3 has 17 residues. Germline V gives CDR1 SGHDT, CDR2 YYEEEE. With 3 bases clipped from V and 5 bases from J, the junction kept 14 bases outside the gene matches. The chain's CDR3 is CASSSFSGSGTPETQYF. The CDR3, as DNA: TGTGCCAGCAGCTCCTTTAGCGGGAGTGGTACCCCGGAGACCCAGTACTTC. The entire variable domain, with the rest obtained from reference TRBV5-6 and TRBJ2-5, is as follows: DAGVTQSPTHLIKTRGQQVTLRCSPKSGHDTVSWYQQALGQGPQFIFQYYEEEERQRGNFPDRFSGHQFPNYSSELNVNALLLGDSALYLCASSSFSGSGTPETQYFGPGTRLLVL.

The chain combines TRBV5-1 with TRBJ1-5; 7 nucleotides align to TRBD1. Trimming at V came to 0 bases and at J to 6 bases, leaving 6 bases not matched to a gene. Germline V lookup: CDR1 SGHRS, CDR2 YFSETQ. CDR3 length: 15 residues. CDR3 sequence: CASSLEGGRGQPQHF. CDR3 bases: TGCGCCAGCAGCTTGGAAGGGGGCCGGGGTCAGCCCCAGCATTTT. Together with reference TRBV5-1 and TRBJ1-5, the CDR3 gives the full variable domain: KAGVTQTPRYLIKTRGQQVTLSCSPISGHRSVSWYQQTPGQGLQFLFEYFSETQRNKGNFPGRFSGRQFSNSRSEMNVSTLELGDSALYLCASSLEGGRGQPQHFGDGTRLSIL.

The chain joins TRBV10-3 to TRBJ2-1; 8 bases match TRBD2. CDR3 length equals 14 residues. CDR1 is ENHRY, CDR2 SYGVKD, per germline. V gave up 5 bases and J gave up 9 bases; unmatched junction bases: 9. Here the CDR3 reads CAISFAREATEQFF. CDR3 bases: TGTGCCATCAGTTTCGCGCGGGAGGCCACTGAGCAGTTCTTC.

The V gene is TRBV7-9, the J gene TRBJ2-1; 10 nucleotides agree with TRBD2. The CDR3 has 14 amino acids. Looked up from germline, CDR1 is SEHNR and CDR2 is FQNEAQ (reference sequence). Trimming removed 11 bases from V and 2 bases from J; junction bases left unmatched: 6. This chain's CDR3 is CAWGLAGAYNEQFF. The CDR3 DNA sequence: TGTGCCTGGGGGCTAGCGGGAGCCTACAATGAGCAGTTCTTC.

The V and J genes are TRBV28 and TRBJ2-1, with 12 bases lining up with TRBD2. Germline CDR1 MDHEN, CDR2 SYDVKM. The CDR3 has 20 amino acids. Trimming took 3 bases from V and 1 from J; bases not matched to a gene: 13. CDR3 nucleotides: TGTGCCAGCAGTTTTTATTTCGGGCTAGCGGGAGGGAGTTCCTACAATGAGCAGTTCTTC. It codes for CASSFYFGLAGGSSYNEQFF. The entire variable domain, with the rest obtained from reference TRBV28 and TRBJ2-1, is as follows: DVKVTQSSRYLVKRTGEKVFLECVQDMDHENMFWYRQDPGLGLRLIYFSYDVKMKEKGDIPEGYSVSREKKERFSLILESASTNQTSMYLCASSFYFGLAGGSSYNEQFFGPGTRLTVL.

The V gene is TRBV6-5, the J gene TRBJ1-5, with unresolved D. The CDR3 is made up of 15 amino acids. The V end was cut by 0 bases, the J end by 3 bases, with 9 bases between. Germline assignment: CDR1 MNHEY and CDR2 SVGAGI. The CDR3 region is CASSYSRADNQPQHF. For the CDR3, the DNA is TGTGCCAGCAGTTACTCGAGGGCAGACAATCAGCCCCAGCATTTT.